The sequence of this TCR beta chain was determined in a study of blood T cell repertoires in COVID-19 (dated by TCRdb to about 2020). Describing the broader study: Samples from collaborators originated in the United States, Italy and Spain and spanned both the acute and convalescent phases of COVID-19. The prospective study material was composed of cDNA or gDNA derived from T cells, B-cell-depleted T cells, or PBMCs. Sample metadata almost always included a de-identified subject ID, COVID-19 status, age in years and sex. Deeply sampled blood TCRbeta repertoires from subjects exposed to, actively infected with, or recovered from COVID-19 were included in the dataset. Samples were obtained from the ongoing ImmuneRACE study (first 160 participants) and from about 1,300 subjects provided by 6 global collaborators. The repertoires were released in a freely available public database intended as a resource for research on the immune response to SARS-CoV-2. Where available, HLA class I and class II types were obtained from metadata supplied by the sample provider rather than from assay-based typing.

The CDR1 and CDR2 encoded by the germline V gene are SGDLS and YYNGEE. Clipping removes 4 bases from V and 6 bases from J, with 9 as the unmatched junction base count. Measured from the cysteine to the phenylalanine, the CDR3 is 15 residues long. Of the read, only the CDR3 DNA is kept; its 45 bases are in frame from base 1. Note on this clone: Its antigen remains unidentified. No much larger clone is present one base from it, and per-base qualities are unavailable.

Findings and caveats that apply to the study as a whole: The quantity of clinical and demographic metadata differed by source and by participant and was supplied without curation.

The immunoSEQ Assay, a bias-controlled multiplex PCR, was used to amplify TCRbeta CDR3 regions from genomic DNA. The original pipeline was this. The number of nucleated cells in each sample was estimated by amplification of reference gene primers within the assay. To quantify the absolute abundance of each unique TCRbeta CDR3 rearrangement, sequence reads were collapsed and filtered. For each sample, productive Simpson clonality was calculated by taking the square root of Simpson's diversity index across productive rearrangements. What TCRdb holds here is the immuneACCESS table cut down to in-frame rearrangements. Part of the clones is not present; checked against another copy, under half of the missing clones reflect an unresolved V gene, and the others are unexplained. V and J calls and clone size are copied from that table; D and trimming were computed from the DNA. For this sample there are about 110,000 clones; roughly 71% appear just once. Together, the top ten hold about 6% of the sample.

Whole blood was collected in K2EDTA tubes by collaborating institutions according to the institutions' own protocols. For TCRbeta analysis, collaborators shipped samples as frozen whole blood, isolated PBMCs, or DNA extracted from either of those sample types. The V gene is TRBV9 and the J gene is TRBJ2-3; TRBD2 matches 9 bases in the middle. The receptor comes from a man older than 75 with acute or convalescent COVID-19. The sample comprised peripheral blood. In nucleotide form, the sequence is TGTGCCAGCAGCCAAGCGGGAGGACCCGCCGATACGCAGTATTTT. Its protein reads: CASSQAGGPADTQYF.